The clone carrying this T cell receptor beta chain was found a few times. MiXCR, run by TCRdb on the RT-PCR reads, gives a single entry per CDR3 protein. The data contain some 230,000 distinct CDR3 sequences, roughly 15% of them seen just once; the ten biggest clones take up about 9.9%. This entry comes from a study of patients and donors after allogeneic stem cell transplantation. Germline lookup yields CDR1 LGHNT and CDR2 FRNRAP. J gave up 4 bases and V 8 bases, and 7 bases lay outside the gene matches. This CDR3 region has 13 residues. The specimen was blood, either unsorted or a sorted T cell fraction (not recorded which). The V call is TRBV12-5, the J call TRBJ2-5, with 7 bases matching TRBD2. The TCR originated in a human donor who was either an allogeneic HSCT recipient or a stem cell or donor lymphocyte infusion donor (not recorded which). It is not recorded whose cells these are; they may come from a transplant donor. Here the CDR3 reads CASSNIAGETQYF. The CDR3 DNA is TGTGCTAGTTCCAATATAGCGGGAGAGACCCAGTACTTC.